This record covers a single T cell receptor beta chain. Its specificity is not known. These data originate in a study of vaccination effects on CD4 cells after COVID-19. Some clones are missing from TCRdb's copy, which holds only in-frame ones; the method was immunoSEQ multiplex PCR. In the table there are about 11,000 clones, around 70% of which are singletons. Study-wide results and limits: Cross-reaction with common cold coronaviruses was seen in only 1 of 255 vaccine-induced clones from healthy vaccinees.

The CDR3 sequence is 12 residues long. In germline, CDR1 is SEHNR, CDR2 FQNEAQ (reference sequence). Trimming took 4 bases from V and 4 from J, leaving 8 bases between them. In the ViraFEST assay, antigen-specific CD4+ clonotypes were identified by expansion after peptide-pool stimulation. Following culture for 9 to 11 days, CD4+ T cells were isolated. The TCR sequence derives from a human donor who received a COVID-19 vaccine. The sample in question was CD4+ T cells from PBMCs cultured with HCoV-229E spike peptides, obtained before COVID-19 vaccination. This chain uses TRBV7-9 with TRBJ2-7, with D perhaps matching TRBD1 (6 bases). DNA of the CDR3: TGTGCCAGCAGCTCACAGGGTTACGAGCAGTACTTC. Amino acids: CASSSQGYEQYF.